The 7 T cell receptor beta chains reported below all come from one sample, sequenced in a study of cytomegalovirus exposure and HLA in healthy donors. The PCR made use of 60 Vbeta and 13 Jbeta primers. TCRdb's table, derived via immunoSEQ multiplex PCR, lists solely in-frame clones and lacks some. The sample contains hundreds of thousands of clones, about 75% of which appear only once. The sequenced sample was PBMCs. The receptors derive from a female donor in good health and CMV-seronegative.

V usage is TRBV7-3 and J usage is TRBJ1-1; D remains unclear. Per germline, CDR1 SGHTA and CDR2 FQGTGA. Trimming took 0 bases from V and 0 from J, leaving 5 bases between them. This CDR3 is 14 amino acids long. The CDR3 spells CASSLTSVNTEAFF. The CDR3 coding sequence is TGTGCCAGCAGCTTAACTTCGGTGAACACTGAAGCTTTCTTT.

This chain uses TRBV6-5 with TRBJ1-5, with TRBD1 matching over 9 bases. Losses at the gene ends were 5 bases for V and 5 bases for J; bases not matched to a gene: 7. This CDR3 is 15 amino acids long. Germline V lookup: CDR1 MNHEY, CDR2 SVGAGI. The CDR3: CASSGGQGMDQPQHF. Here the CDR3 DNA reads TGTGCCAGCAGTGGGGGACAGGGAATGGATCAGCCCCAGCATTTT.

This rearrangement joins TRBV23-1 to TRBJ1-4; a weak D match, TRBD1 (5 bases). TRBV23-1 is given ORF status, its function remaining uncertain. The CDR3 loop spans 15 amino acids. V lost 3 bases, J lost 5 bases, and 13 bases lay in between. The CDR3 coding sequence is TGCGCCAGCAGTCAGACAGCCCTGAGGAATGAAAAACTGTTTTTT. The encoded protein is CASSQTALRNEKLFF.

This clone appeared a few times. This CDR3 is CASKLQGAGGYTF. DNA for the CDR3: TGTGCCAGCAAGCTTCAGGGGGCAGGCGGCTACACCTTC. The chain has TRBV5-4 and TRBJ1-2; 8 bases match TRBD1. V was pared by 6 bases and J by 8 bases, with 9 bases of the junction left unmatched. Germline V gene data show CDR1 as SGHNT and CDR2 as YYREEE (reference sequence). The CDR3 has 13 amino acids.

The genes are TRBV28 and TRBJ2-1; D remains ambiguous. CDR1 is MDHEN, CDR2 SYDVKM, per germline. Trimming took off 2 bases at V and 1 base at J, with 6 bases between the two ends. The CDR3 is 14 residues long. For the CDR3, the DNA is TGTGCCAGCAGTTTACTACTATCCTACAATGAGCAGTTCTTC. Translating it yields CASSLLLSYNEQFF.

The V call is TRBV25-1, the J call TRBJ2-2; TRBD1 is a possible D gene (5 bases). Germline-derived CDR1 and CDR2 are MGHDK and SYGVNS. This CDR3 contains 12 residues. V dropped 8 bases and J dropped 3 bases, with 7 bases sitting between them. The CDR3 reads CASQGHTGELFF. The CDR3 bases are TGTGCCAGCCAGGGTCACACCGGGGAGCTGTTTTTT.

As DNA, the CDR3 is TGTGCCAGCAGCTTAGGACTCGGGACTAGGCACGAGACCCAGTACTTC. This sequence encodes CASSLGLGTRHETQYF. This chain links TRBV7-2 with TRBJ2-5; 8 bases fit TRBD2. The germline V gene has CDR1 SGHTA and CDR2 FQGNSA. The length of the CDR3 is 16 residues. The ends lost 1 base at V and 5 bases at J; junction bases unmatched: 9.